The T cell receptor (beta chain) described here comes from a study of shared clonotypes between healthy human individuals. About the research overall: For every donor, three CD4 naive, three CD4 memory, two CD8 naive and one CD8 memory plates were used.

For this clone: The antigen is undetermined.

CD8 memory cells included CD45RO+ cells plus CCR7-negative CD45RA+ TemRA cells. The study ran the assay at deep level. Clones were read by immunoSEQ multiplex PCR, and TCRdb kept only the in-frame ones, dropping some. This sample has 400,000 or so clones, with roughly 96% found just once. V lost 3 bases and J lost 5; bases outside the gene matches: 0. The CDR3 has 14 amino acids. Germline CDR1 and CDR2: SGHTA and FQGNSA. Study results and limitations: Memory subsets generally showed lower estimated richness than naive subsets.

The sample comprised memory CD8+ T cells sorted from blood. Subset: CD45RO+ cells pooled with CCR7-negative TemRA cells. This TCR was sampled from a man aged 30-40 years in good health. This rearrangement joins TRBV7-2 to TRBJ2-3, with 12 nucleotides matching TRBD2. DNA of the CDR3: TGTGCCAGCAGCTTGGGACTAGCGGGAGATACGCAGTATTTT. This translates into CASSLGLAGDTQYF.